A single count supports the clone carrying this T cell receptor beta chain. A read error may produce the germline difference seen at one junction end. Germline loops: CDR1 SEHNR, CDR2 FQNEAQ (reference sequence). This CDR3 has 15 residues. This sample was taken from a study of T cells in Graves' hyperthyroidism and ophthalmopathy. Amplified TCR beta CDR3 regions came from RNA transcripts. The HTBI primer set drove a first-round RT-PCR of the TCR CDR3. TCRdb re-called the multiplex PCR reads with MiXCR, one entry per CDR3 protein. This table has 800,000 or so distinct CDR3 sequences, about 38% appearing once.

The chain joins TRBV7-9 to TRBJ2-7; a weak D match, TRBD1 (5 bases). The material sequenced was blood. The sequence derives from a man younger than 30 with Graves' hyperthyroidism. CDR3 sequence reads: CASSFNRLASYEQYF. In DNA, the CDR3 is TGTGCCAGTAGCTTTAACAGGCTGGCGTCCTACGAGCAGTACTTC.